These T cell receptor beta chains were read from a single sample in a study of beta chain features in type 1 diabetes. Here immunoSEQ multiplex PCR was the method, and the copy in TCRdb shows in-frame clones only, minus some. The data hold around 400,000 clones, with more than 12% observed a single time. Specimen: naive CD4+ T cells from blood. These receptors were taken from a woman aged 18-29 years in good health. Each CDR3 is given with its conserved first and last residue. D genes are given only for firm matches. Clone size is not always given. Where it is, it says once, few, many or a class for expanded clones.

v_call	j_call	d_call	clone_size	cdr3_nt	cdr3_aa
TRBV6-5	TRBJ2-3	TRBD1	-	TGTGCCAGCAGTTACAGCGAGGGGGCGTGGGCAGATACGCAGTATTTT	CASSYSEGAWADTQYF
TRBV11-2	TRBJ1-2	-	few	TGTGCCAGCACCGCTGGCGGTGGCTACACCTTC	CASTAGGGYTF
TRBV27	TRBJ2-6	-	few	TGTGCCAGCACCAGCTCTGGGGCCAACGTCCTGACTTTC	CASTSSGANVLTF
TRBV7-9	TRBJ2-5	-	-	TGTGCCAGCAGCTTAGTCTTCCAAGAGACCCAGTACTTC	CASSLVFQETQYF
TRBV14	TRBJ2-1	TRBD2	few	TGTGCCAGCAGCCAAGAAGGACTAGCGGGAGCATTTAGGGTTTACAATGAGCAGTTCTTC	CASSQEGLAGAFRVYNEQFF
TRBV9	TRBJ1-1	TRBD1	-	TGTGCCAGCAGCTCAAGGGACAGGGGACCTATGAACACTGAAGCTTTCTTT	CASSSRDRGPMNTEAFF
TRBV15	TRBJ2-7	-	few	TGTGCCACCAGCAAATCCCCGGGAGTGGGCGAGCAGTACTTC	CATSKSPGVGEQYF
TRBV30	TRBJ2-3	-	few	TGTGCCTGGAGTGTAACGCGTACAGATACGCAGTATTTT	CAWSVTRTDTQYF
TRBV9	TRBJ2-2	-	-	TGTGCCAGCAGCGTAATACCCGGGACACCGAACACCGGGGAGCTGTTTTTT	CASSVIPGTPNTGELFF
TRBV6-5	TRBJ2-7	-	few	TGTGCCAGCAGTTACCCTGGGAGCTACGAGCAGTACTTC	CASSYPGSYEQYF
TRBV30	TRBJ2-3	TRBD2	-	TGTGCCTGCACTAGCGGGAGGGGAAGCACAGATACGCAGTATTTT	CACTSGRGSTDTQYF
TRBV4-1	TRBJ1-5	-	-	TGCGCCAGCAGCCAAGATAGCAGGGCGGGGAGGCCCCAGCATTTT	CASSQDSRAGRPQHF
TRBV6-5	TRBJ2-3	TRBD2	few	TGTGCCAGCAGTTACTCGGGCGGGAGGGCAGATACGCAGTATTTT	CASSYSGGRADTQYF
TRBV28	TRBJ2-1	TRBD1	few	TGTGCCAGCATCACCGGGACAGGAGTTTGGGAGCAGTTCTTC	CASITGTGVWEQFF
TRBV28	TRBJ2-1	TRBD2	few	TGTGCCAGCAGTCTTCCCGGAACAGCGGGAAATGAGCAGTTCTTC	CASSLPGTAGNEQFF
TRBV20-1	TRBJ2-1	-	-	TGCAGTGCTAGTGAGCATGAGCAGTTCTTC	CSASEHEQFF
TRBV4-2	TRBJ2-4	-	few	TGTGCCAGCAGCGGCGGTACGGCCAAAAACATTCAGTACTTC	CASSGGTAKNIQYF
TRBV28	TRBJ2-1	-	-	TGTGCCAGCAGTCCCGGGGGAAACGAGCAGTTCTTC	CASSPGGNEQFF
TRBV5-4	TRBJ1-2	TRBD1	-	TGTGCCAGCAGCAACCATCACAGGGGCATCTATGGCTACACCTTC	CASSNHHRGIYGYTF
TRBV18	TRBJ2-7	-	few	TGTGCCAGCTCACCGTCGGACATGAGCTCCTACGAGCAGTACTTC	CASSPSDMSSYEQYF
TRBV5-1	TRBJ2-2	-	-	TGCGCCAGCAGCCAGGGACACGGGACGAACACCGGGGAGCTGTTTTTT	CASSQGHGTNTGELFF